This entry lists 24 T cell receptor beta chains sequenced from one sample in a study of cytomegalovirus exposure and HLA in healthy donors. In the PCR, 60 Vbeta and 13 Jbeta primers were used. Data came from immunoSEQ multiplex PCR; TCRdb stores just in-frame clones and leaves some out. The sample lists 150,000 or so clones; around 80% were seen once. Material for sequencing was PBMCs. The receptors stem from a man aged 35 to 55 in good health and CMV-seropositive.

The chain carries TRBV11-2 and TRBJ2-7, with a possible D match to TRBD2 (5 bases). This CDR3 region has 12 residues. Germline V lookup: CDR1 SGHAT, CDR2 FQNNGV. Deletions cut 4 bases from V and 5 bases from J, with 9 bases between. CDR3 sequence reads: CASSSLRDEQYF. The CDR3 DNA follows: TGTGCCAGCAGCTCCCTGAGGGACGAGCAGTACTTC.

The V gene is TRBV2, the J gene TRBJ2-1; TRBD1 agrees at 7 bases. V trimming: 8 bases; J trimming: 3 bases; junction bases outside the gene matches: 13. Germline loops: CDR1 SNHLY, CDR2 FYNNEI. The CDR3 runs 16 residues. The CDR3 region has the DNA TGTGCCAGCGGGGACAGATTAAACCGAATCTACAATGAGCAGTTCTTC. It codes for CASGDRLNRIYNEQFF. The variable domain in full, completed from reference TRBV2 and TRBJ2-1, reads EPEVTQTPSHQVTQMGQEVILRCVPISNHLYFYWYRQILGQKVEFLVSFYNNEISEKSEIFDDQFSVERPDGSNFTLKIRSTKLEDSAMYFCASGDRLNRIYNEQFFGPGTRLTVL.

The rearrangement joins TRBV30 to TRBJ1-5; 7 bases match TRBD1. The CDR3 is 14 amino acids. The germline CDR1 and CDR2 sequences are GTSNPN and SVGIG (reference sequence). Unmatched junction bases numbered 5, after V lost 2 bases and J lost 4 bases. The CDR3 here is CAWSWGDSNQPQHF. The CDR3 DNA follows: TGTGCCTGGAGTTGGGGGGACAGTAATCAGCCCCAGCATTTT. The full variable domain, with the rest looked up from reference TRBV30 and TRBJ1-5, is SQTIHQWPATLVQPVGSPLSLECTVEGTSNPNLYWYRQAAGRGLQLLFYSVGIGQISSEVPQNLSASRPQDRQFILSSKKLLLSDSGFYLCAWSWGDSNQPQHFGDGTRLSIL.

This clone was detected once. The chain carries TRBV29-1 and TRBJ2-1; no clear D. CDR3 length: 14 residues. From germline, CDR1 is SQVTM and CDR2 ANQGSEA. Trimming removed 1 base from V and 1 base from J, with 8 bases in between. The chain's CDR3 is CSVEGVFSYNEQFF. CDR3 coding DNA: TGCAGCGTTGAAGGAGTGTTTTCCTACAATGAGCAGTTCTTC.

CDR3 sequence reads: CASGQSYEQYF. In nucleotides, the CDR3 is TGTGCCTCTGGACAGTCCTACGAGCAGTACTTC. The V gene is TRBV10-3, the J gene TRBJ2-7; the D gene is possibly TRBD1 (6 bases). Trimming pared 11 bases from V and 1 base from J, leaving 9 bases between. This CDR3 has 11 amino acids. Germline CDR1 is ENHRY and CDR2 is SYGVKD.

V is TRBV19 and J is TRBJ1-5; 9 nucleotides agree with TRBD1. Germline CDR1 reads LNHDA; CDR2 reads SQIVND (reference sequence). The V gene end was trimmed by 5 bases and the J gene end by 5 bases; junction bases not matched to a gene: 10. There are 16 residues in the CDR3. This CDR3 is CASSYKDGQGYQPQHF. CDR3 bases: TGTGCCAGTAGTTATAAGGACGGACAGGGGTATCAGCCCCAGCATTTT.

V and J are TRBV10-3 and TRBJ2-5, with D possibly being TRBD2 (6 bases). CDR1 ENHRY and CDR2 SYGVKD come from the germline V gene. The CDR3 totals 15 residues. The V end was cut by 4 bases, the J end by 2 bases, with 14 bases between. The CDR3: CAISGHSGLQETQYF. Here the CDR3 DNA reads TGTGCCATCAGTGGGCATAGCGGCTTACAAGAGACCCAGTACTTC.

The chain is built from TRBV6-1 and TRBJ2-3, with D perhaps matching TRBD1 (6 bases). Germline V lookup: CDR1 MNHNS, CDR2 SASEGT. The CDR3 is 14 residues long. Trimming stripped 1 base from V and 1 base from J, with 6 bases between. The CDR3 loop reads CASSEEGGTDTQYF. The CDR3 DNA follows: TGTGCCAGCAGTGAAGAGGGGGGCACAGATACGCAGTATTTT.

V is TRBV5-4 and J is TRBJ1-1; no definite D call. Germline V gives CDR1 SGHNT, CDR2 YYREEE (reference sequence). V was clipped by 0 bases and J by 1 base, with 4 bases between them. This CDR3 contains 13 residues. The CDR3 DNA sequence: TGTGCCAGCAGCTTGGCCAGGAACACTGAAGCTTTCTTT. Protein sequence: CASSLARNTEAFF.

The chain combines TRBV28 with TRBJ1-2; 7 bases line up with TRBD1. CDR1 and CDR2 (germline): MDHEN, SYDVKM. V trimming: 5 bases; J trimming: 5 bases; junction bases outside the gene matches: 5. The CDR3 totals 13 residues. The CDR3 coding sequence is TGTGCCAGCAGTCCTGGGACAGTATATGGCTACACCTTC. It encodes CASSPGTVYGYTF.

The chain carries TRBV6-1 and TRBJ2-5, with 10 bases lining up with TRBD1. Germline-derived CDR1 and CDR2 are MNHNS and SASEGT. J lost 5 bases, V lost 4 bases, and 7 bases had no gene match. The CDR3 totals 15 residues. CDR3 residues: CASSARDRGFETQYF. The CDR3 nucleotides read TGTGCCAGCAGTGCCCGGGACAGGGGTTTTGAGACCCAGTACTTC.

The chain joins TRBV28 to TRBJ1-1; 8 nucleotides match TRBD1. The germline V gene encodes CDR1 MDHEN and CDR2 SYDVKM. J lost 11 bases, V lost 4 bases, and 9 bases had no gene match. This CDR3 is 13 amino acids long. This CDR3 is CASSSGQVSLAFF. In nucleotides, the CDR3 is TGTGCCAGCAGTTCGGGACAGGTGTCTTTGGCTTTCTTT.

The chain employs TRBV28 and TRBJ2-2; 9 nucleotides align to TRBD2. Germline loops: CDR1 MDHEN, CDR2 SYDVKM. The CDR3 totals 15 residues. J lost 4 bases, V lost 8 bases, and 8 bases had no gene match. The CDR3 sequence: CASAWASGITGELFF. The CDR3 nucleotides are TGTGCCAGCGCATGGGCTAGCGGGATCACCGGGGAGCTGTTTTTT.

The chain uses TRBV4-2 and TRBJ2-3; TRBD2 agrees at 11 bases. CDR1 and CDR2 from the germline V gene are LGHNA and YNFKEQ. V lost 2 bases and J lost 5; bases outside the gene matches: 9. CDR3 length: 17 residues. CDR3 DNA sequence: TGTGCCAGCAGCCAACAAGGGACTAGCGGACTCCTAGATACGCAGTATTTT. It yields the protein CASSQQGTSGLLDTQYF.

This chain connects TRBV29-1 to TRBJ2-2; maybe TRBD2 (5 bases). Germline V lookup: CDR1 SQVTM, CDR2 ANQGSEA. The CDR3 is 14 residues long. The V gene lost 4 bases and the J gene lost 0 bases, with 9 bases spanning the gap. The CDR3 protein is CSVVVGTNTGELFF. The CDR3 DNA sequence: TGCAGCGTTGTTGTCGGGACGAACACCGGGGAGCTGTTTTTT.

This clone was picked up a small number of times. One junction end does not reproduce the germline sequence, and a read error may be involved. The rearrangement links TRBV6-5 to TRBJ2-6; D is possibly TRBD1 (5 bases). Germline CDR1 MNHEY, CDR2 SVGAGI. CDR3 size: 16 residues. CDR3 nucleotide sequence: TGTGCCAGCAGTTCCGGGTTATTCACTGGGGCCAACGGCCTGACTTTC. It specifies CASSSGLFTGANGLTF.

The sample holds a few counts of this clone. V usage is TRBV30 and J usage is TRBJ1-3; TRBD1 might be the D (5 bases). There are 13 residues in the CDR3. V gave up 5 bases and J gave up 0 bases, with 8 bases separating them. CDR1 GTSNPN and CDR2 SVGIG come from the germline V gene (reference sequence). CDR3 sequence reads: CAWSRVSGNTIYF. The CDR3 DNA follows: TGTGCCTGGTCCAGGGTCTCTGGAAACACCATATATTTT.

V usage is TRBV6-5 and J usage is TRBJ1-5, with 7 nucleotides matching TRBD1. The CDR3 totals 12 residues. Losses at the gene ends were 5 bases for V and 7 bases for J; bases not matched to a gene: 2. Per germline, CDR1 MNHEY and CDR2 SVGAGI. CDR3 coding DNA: TGTGCCAGCAGTCACAGGGGCCAGCCCCAGCATTTT. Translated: CASSHRGQPQHF.

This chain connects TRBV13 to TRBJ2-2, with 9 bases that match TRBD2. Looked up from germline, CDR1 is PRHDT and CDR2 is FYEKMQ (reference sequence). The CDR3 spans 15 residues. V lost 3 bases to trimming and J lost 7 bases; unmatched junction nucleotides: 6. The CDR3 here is CASSLLREGLGELFF. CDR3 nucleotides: TGTGCCAGCAGCTTGTTGCGGGAGGGCCTCGGGGAGCTGTTTTTT. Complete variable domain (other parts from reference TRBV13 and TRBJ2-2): AAGVIQSPRHLIKEKRETATLKCYPIPRHDTVYWYQQGPGQDPQFLISFYEKMQSDKGSIPDRFSAQQFSDYHSELNMSSLELGDSALYFCASSLLREGLGELFFGEGSRLTVL.

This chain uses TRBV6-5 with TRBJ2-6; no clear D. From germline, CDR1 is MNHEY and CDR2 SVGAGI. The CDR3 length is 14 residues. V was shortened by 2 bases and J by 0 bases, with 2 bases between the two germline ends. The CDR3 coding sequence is TGTGCCAGCAGTTACCTCTCTGGGGCCAACGTCCTGACTTTC. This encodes CASSYLSGANVLTF.

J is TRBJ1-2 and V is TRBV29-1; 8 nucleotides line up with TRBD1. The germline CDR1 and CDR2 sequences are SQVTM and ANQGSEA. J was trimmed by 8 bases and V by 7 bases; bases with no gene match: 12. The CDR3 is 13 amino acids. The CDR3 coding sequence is TGCAGCGCCACGGAGGACAGGGAGGGAGGCTACACCTTC. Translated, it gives CSATEDREGGYTF.

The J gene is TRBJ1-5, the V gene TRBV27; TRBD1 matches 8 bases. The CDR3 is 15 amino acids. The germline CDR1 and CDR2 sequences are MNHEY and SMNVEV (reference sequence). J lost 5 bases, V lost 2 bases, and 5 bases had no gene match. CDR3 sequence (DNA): TGTGCCAGCAGTTTAGGGACAGGAGGGGATCAGCCCCAGCATTTT. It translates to CASSLGTGGDQPQHF.

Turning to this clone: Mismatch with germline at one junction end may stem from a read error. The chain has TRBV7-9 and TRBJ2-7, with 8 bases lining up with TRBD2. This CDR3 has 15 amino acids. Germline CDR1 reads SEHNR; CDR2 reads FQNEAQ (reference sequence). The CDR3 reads CSSSPSLLAGGKQYF. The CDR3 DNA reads TGTTCCAGCAGCCCATCTCTCCTGGCGGGAGGCAAACAGTACTTC.

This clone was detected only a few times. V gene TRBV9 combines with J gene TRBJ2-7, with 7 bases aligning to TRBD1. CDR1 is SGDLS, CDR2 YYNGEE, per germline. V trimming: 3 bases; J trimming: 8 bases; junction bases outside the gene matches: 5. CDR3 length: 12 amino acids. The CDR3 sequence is CASSGDSPQQYF. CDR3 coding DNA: TGTGCCAGCAGCGGGGACAGCCCCCAGCAGTACTTC.